This TCR beta chain comes out of a study of identical twins. The study's findings and limits: Out-of-frame alpha sequences shared by twins showed excess low generation probability. Interpretation of the results relied on cross-sectional statistical analysis and not on following the same donors. Twins' excess sharing was less marked for out-of-frame beta sequences.

This clonotype appeared many times. Its target is not known. Template switching added a universal primer site; cDNA carried unique molecular identifiers. TCRdb used MiXCR to reprocess the 5' RACE reads, holding one entry per CDR3 protein. The repertoire holds 120,000 to 150,000 distinct CDR3 sequences, with roughly 3.2% as singletons. The CDR3 is 11 amino acids. The germline V gene has CDR1 MGHRA and CDR2 YSYEKL. Deletions cut 4 bases from V and 8 bases from J, with 8 bases between. Sequencing input: memory T cells sorted from blood. The sequence was collected from a man aged 18 to 35 in good health. This rearrangement joins TRBV4-1 to TRBJ1-1; TRBD1 is a possible D gene (5 bases). As DNA, the CDR3 is TGCGCCAGCAGCCGTGGGGGGGAAGCTTTCTTT. It is translated as CASSRGGEAFF.